The present entry profiles one T cell receptor (beta chain) with its context. Its antigen remains unknown. This sample is drawn from a study of shared clonotypes between healthy human individuals. Overall study: The cohort comprised a couple of women and a few men. Their ages spanned 18 to 49 years. Study observations and caveats: Depth of sequencing was expected to influence donor clonotype sharing. Although depth was large, rarefaction showed that sequencing of the sorted subsets was incomplete. There were few donors, and this limited the genetic and exposure-history diversity represented.

Germline V gene data show CDR1 as PRHDT and CDR2 as FYEKMQ (reference sequence). The CDR3 covers 14 residues. V lost 4 bases and J 2 bases, leaving 10 bases between the germline ends. CD45RO negativity and positive selection for CCR7 defined naive CD8 cells, a population that excluded terminally differentiated effector memory CD45RA+ cells. Data came from immunoSEQ multiplex PCR; TCRdb stores just in-frame clones and leaves some out. Here the sample spans approximately 810,000 clones, around 93% being singletons. The genes are TRBV13 and TRBJ2-3, with D possibly matching TRBD2 (5 bases). Sequenced: naive CD8+ T cells sorted from blood. The sequence came from a man aged 25-45 years in good health. The CDR3 nucleotides read TGTGCCAGCAGCTCGGACTTCCACACAGATACGCAGTATTTT. Translation gives CASSSDFHTDTQYF.